These T cell receptor beta chains were read from a single sample in a study of cytomegalovirus exposure and HLA in healthy donors. Produced via immunoSEQ multiplex PCR; TCRdb's table is partial and in-frame only. The data hold about 140,000 clones, with roughly 80% observed a single time. Material for sequencing was PBMCs. The receptors derive from a woman aged 50 to 60 in good health and CMV-seropositive. Both conserved end residues are part of each CDR3. D genes are given only for firm matches. Size is omitted from some rows. Given values are once, few, many or a class for expanded clones.

J gene	V gene	clone size	D gene	CDR3 DNA	CDR3 protein
TRBJ1-6	TRBV10-3	NA	NA	TGTGCCATCAGTGATATGGGGCGGAATTCACCCCTCCACTTT	CAISDMGRNSPLHF
TRBJ1-2	TRBV4-1	NA	NA	TGCGCCAGCAGCCAAGATCGGAACAGGGAGGGCTATGGCTACACCTTC	CASSQDRNREGYGYTF
TRBJ1-2	TRBV19	few	TRBD1	TGTGCCAGTAGTACCTCGACAGGGAGCTTTGGCTACACCTTC	CASSTSTGSFGYTF
TRBJ2-5	TRBV5-1	NA	TRBD1	TGCGCCAGCAGCTATGGACAGGGCGAGGAGACCCAGTACTTC	CASSYGQGEETQYF
TRBJ2-1	TRBV5-1	few	NA	TGCGCCAGCAGCCCGCAAAGGGGCTACAATGAGCAGTTCTTC	CASSPQRGYNEQFF
TRBJ2-1	TRBV4-3	NA	NA	TGCGCCAGCAGCCAAGATAACAGGTATCCGTACAATGAGCAGTTCTTC	CASSQDNRYPYNEQFF
TRBJ2-7	TRBV7-2	NA	TRBD1	TGTGCCAGCAGCCCGCGATGGACAGGGGGTGGCTACGAGCAGTACTTC	CASSPRWTGGGYEQYF
TRBJ2-3	TRBV6-6	NA	TRBD1	TGTGCCAGCAGTTACTACCAGGGGGCAGATACGCAGTATTTT	CASSYYQGADTQYF
TRBJ2-3	TRBV9	NA	NA	TGTGCCTGTCCCGGGGAGCCCCGCACAGATACGCAGTATTTT	CACPGEPRTDTQYF
TRBJ2-1	TRBV6-5	NA	NA	TGTGCCAGCAGTTACGGGACAACATTCAATGAGCAGTTCTTC	CASSYGTTFNEQFF
TRBJ2-7	TRBV19	NA	NA	TGTGCCAGTAGTATTTTCCCACAAAACGAGCAGTACTTC	CASSIFPQNEQYF
TRBJ2-4	TRBV9	NA	TRBD2	TGTGCCAGCAGCGTAGACCCGGGAGGGCCCAAAAACATTCAGTACTTC	CASSVDPGGPKNIQYF
TRBJ2-7	TRBV7-2	NA	NA	TGTGCCAGCAGCTCCACCTACGAGCAGTACTTC	CASSSTYEQYF
TRBJ2-2	TRBV7-2	NA	TRBD2	TGTGCCAGCAGCTTAATGGGACTAGCCCCCGGGGAGCTGTTTTTT	CASSLMGLAPGELFF
TRBJ1-4	TRBV4-3	NA	NA	TGCGCCAGCAGCCGGACAGCTCCCGTGGGCAATGAAAAACTGTTTTTT	CASSRTAPVGNEKLFF
TRBJ2-3	TRBV10-1	NA	NA	TGCGCCAGCAGTGATAAGGTGGGGGCGAGCACAGATACGCAGTATTTT	CASSDKVGASTDTQYF
TRBJ2-7	TRBV5-1	NA	NA	TGCGCCAGCAGCTCCCAAGGGGCTATTTCCTACGAGCAGTACTTC	CASSSQGAISYEQYF
TRBJ1-4	TRBV9	NA	TRBD1	TGTGCCAGCAGCACCCAGACAGGGCTCATTGAAAAACTGTTTTTT	CASSTQTGLIEKLFF
TRBJ1-1	TRBV6-5	once	NA	TGTGCCAGTCAAGCCACCGGGACTGAAGCTTTCTTT	CASQATGTEAFF
TRBJ2-1	TRBV5-4	NA	TRBD2	TGTGCCAGCAGCTCCCTACTAGCGAGGGACAATGAGCAGTTCTTC	CASSSLLARDNEQFF
TRBJ1-1	TRBV30	NA	NA	TGTGCCTGGAGTGGTTTTGAGGCTTTCTTT	CAWSGFEAFF
TRBJ1-2	TRBV27	few	NA	TGTGCCAGCAGGGAATCGGAGGCTAACTATGGCTACACCTTC	CASRESEANYGYTF
TRBJ2-2	TRBV5-1	NA	NA	TGCGCCAGCAGCTTGAGGGGACAGCGGGTGAACACCGGGGAGCTGTTTTTT	CASSLRGQRVNTGELFF
TRBJ2-3	TRBV7-2	NA	NA	TGTGCCAGCAGCTTTATAGGCGGCAGCACAGATACGCAGTATTTT	CASSFIGGSTDTQYF
TRBJ2-1	TRBV11-1	NA	TRBD2	TGTGCCAGCAGCTTAATCCTAGCGGCATACAATGAGCAGTTCTTC	CASSLILAAYNEQFF
TRBJ2-1	TRBV7-8	NA	TRBD2	TGTGCCAGCAGCTTAAAATTCGGGGCTAGCGGGGGGGCCAATGAGCAGTTCTTC	CASSLKFGASGGANEQFF
TRBJ2-3	TRBV11-2	once	NA	TGTGCCAGCAGCTCCCTCCTCACAGATACGCAGTATTTT	CASSSLLTDTQYF
TRBJ1-1	TRBV30	NA	NA	TGTGCCTCAGGGATGGGTTTCACTGAAGCTTTCTTT	CASGMGFTEAFF
TRBJ2-7	TRBV7-2	NA	TRBD2	TGTGCCAGCAGCTTATCGGGACTAGCAAGTGAGCAGTACTTC	CASSLSGLASEQYF
TRBJ2-3	TRBV9	NA	TRBD2	TGTGCCAGCAGCCCGGGACTAGCGGGACCTAGGGTGGCAGATACGCAGTATTTT	CASSPGLAGPRVADTQYF
TRBJ2-1	TRBV2	NA	NA	TGTGCCAGCAGTGGGTGGAGGGGAGACTACAATGAGCAGTTCTTC	CASSGWRGDYNEQFF
TRBJ1-6	TRBV4-3	few	TRBD1	TGCGCCAGCAGCCAAGCCCCGGGACAGGCTAATTCACCCCTCCACTTT	CASSQAPGQANSPLHF
TRBJ2-7	TRBV7-2	NA	TRBD1	TGTGCCAGCAGGCCAGGGGGTCGGTACGAGCAGTACTTC	CASRPGGRYEQYF
TRBJ1-5	TRBV2	NA	NA	TGTGCCAGCAGTCGTGAACGGGTCGATCAGCCCCAGCATTTT	CASSRERVDQPQHF
TRBJ2-7	TRBV7-8	few	NA	TGTGCCAGCAGCTTAGGGTCTAACCACGAGCAGTACTTC	CASSLGSNHEQYF
TRBJ2-7	TRBV7-6	once	TRBD1	TGTGCCAGCAGCTCAGAACCGACAGGGATCTACGAGCAGTACTTC	CASSSEPTGIYEQYF
TRBJ1-1	TRBV6-4	few	NA	TGTGCCAGCAGTGGGGGCCTTGAAACTGAAGCTTTCTTT	CASSGGLETEAFF
TRBJ2-2	TRBV19	NA	NA	TGTGCCAGTAGTGCGGGTTTAGGGCGGGAAAACACCGGGGAGCTGTTTTTT	CASSAGLGRENTGELFF
TRBJ1-2	TRBV5-1	once	TRBD1	TGCGCCAGCAGCCTGTGGGACAGCACACGGGGCTACACCTTC	CASSLWDSTRGYTF
TRBJ2-1	TRBV9	once	TRBD1	TGTGCCAGCAGCCCCGGGGACAGGGAGAGGAGGAATGAGCAGTTCTTC	CASSPGDRERRNEQFF
TRBJ1-4	TRBV27	once	NA	TGTGCCAGCAGTTTTACAGGCCGGGATGAAAAACTGTTTTTT	CASSFTGRDEKLFF
TRBJ2-3	TRBV5-1	once	TRBD2	TGCGCCAGCAGCAGAATTAGCGGGGGGGGCACAGATACGCAGTATTTT	CASSRISGGGTDTQYF
TRBJ1-4	TRBV2	NA	NA	TGTGCCAGCAGTGTTGCCGGAGGGGGGGATGAAAAACTGTTTTTT	CASSVAGGGDEKLFF
TRBJ1-2	TRBV27	NA	NA	TGTGCCAGCAGTTCCTCCCCCCCGGGCTACACCTTC	CASSSSPPGYTF
TRBJ1-6	TRBV28	NA	NA	TGTGCCAGCAGTTTCAGGGTAGGAGTTTCACCCCTCCACTTT	CASSFRVGVSPLHF
TRBJ2-7	TRBV19	once	TRBD2	TGTGCCAGTAGTATGCGGGGGGGCAGATACGAGCAGTACTTC	CASSMRGGRYEQYF
TRBJ1-5	TRBV6-1	NA	NA	TGTGCCAGCAGTGAGGAGCGCAATCAGCCCCAGCATTTT	CASSEERNQPQHF
TRBJ1-2	TRBV6-5	NA	NA	TGTGCCAGCAGTGGGGGACCGAAGGGGGACTATGGCTACACCTTC	CASSGGPKGDYGYTF
TRBJ1-1	TRBV10-3	NA	TRBD1	TGTGCCATCAGTGAGTCGGCATCAGGGGGCCCCGCTGAAGCTTTCTTT	CAISESASGGPAEAFF
TRBJ1-5	TRBV2	NA	TRBD1	TGTGCCAGCAGCGCTGACAGGGGAAATCAGCCCCAGCATTTT	CASSADRGNQPQHF
TRBJ2-1	TRBV5-1	few	NA	TGCGCCAGCAGCTTGGATCCAGAAAAGTACAATGAGCAGTTCTTC	CASSLDPEKYNEQFF
TRBJ2-7	TRBV28	once	NA	TGTGCCAGCAGTTTGCCGCGGCAGGGGAGCTACGAGCAGTACTTC	CASSLPRQGSYEQYF
TRBJ2-3	TRBV2	NA	TRBD2	TGTGCCAGCAGTGGACTAGCGGGGGGCACAGATACGCAGTATTTT	CASSGLAGGTDTQYF
TRBJ2-7	TRBV10-3	NA	NA	TGTGCCATCAGGGAGAGTGCGGAACTAAGCTCCTACGAGCAGTACTTC	CAIRESAELSSYEQYF
TRBJ1-5	TRBV2	NA	NA	TGTGCCAGCGCCATAGCAGGGGACAATCAGCCCCAGCATTTT	CASAIAGDNQPQHF